This T cell receptor beta chain appears in the sequencing data of a study of vaccination and CD4 T cells after COVID-19 (dated by TCRdb to between 2021 and 2024). About the full investigation: SARS-CoV-2 positivity had been established in the convalescent patients by nasal swab PCR, and mild disease was recorded in several of these patients and severe disease in one. In the convalescent cohort there were six males and four females, among whom were two Hispanic individuals, seven Caucasians, two Asians and one multiracial person. Participants received two doses of either the Pfizer-BioNTech BNT162b2 vaccine (n=8) or the Moderna mRNA-1273 vaccine (n=2). Post-COVID blood samples from convalescent patients were collected a median of around 100 days after diagnosis, with a range of about 35 to 180 days. Post-vaccine blood samples were collected a median of around 2.5 months after the second vaccine dose, ranging from about 13 to 241 days. Culture stimuli were overlapping spike peptide pools from SARS-CoV-2 and from the common cold coronaviruses HCoV-NL63, HCoV-OC43 and HCoV-229E. Control cultures used a CEFX viral epitope pool as positive control, an HIV-1 Nef peptide pool as negative control, or no peptide. The spike-specific CD4+ TCR repertoire was compared before and after mRNA vaccination in under 11 COVID-19 convalescent patients and a handful of infection-naive healthy vaccine recipients. Findings and caveats that apply to the study as a whole: Only a relatively small number of convalescent patients were included in the study, and early timepoints following natural infection were not analyzed. An increase in the median number of SARS-CoV-2-reactive clonotypes from 20 to 25 after infection to 35 to 40 after vaccination was observed, but the change was not found to be significant. Nearly all vaccine-specific clones in convalescent patients (304 of 307) were mono-reactive for SARS-CoV-2 spike rather than cross-reactive with common cold coronaviruses. Among convalescent patients, a median roughly 90% of the SARS-CoV-2-reactive clones seen after vaccination appeared only after vaccination, which suggests priming specific to the vaccine.

Preparation of the library involved PCR. At the Johns Hopkins FTIC core, DNA from the cultured CD4+ T cells underwent TCR sequencing with the Oncomine TCR Beta short-read assay. The QIAamp micro DNA kit was used to extract genomic DNA from the cultured CD4+ T cells. Oncomine TCR Beta libraries from cultured CD4+ T cells were pooled using unique dual indexes and sequenced on an Illumina iSeq 100. The authors' analysis ran thus. Non-productive sequences were removed, and CDR3s that did not start with C, did not end with F or W, or were shorter than 7 amino acids were discarded. The MANAFEST web application identified antigen-specific clonotypes by comparing peptide-stimulated wells against reference wells and other culture wells. An FDR below 0.05, an odds ratio above 5, and a productive frequency above 0.1% in at least two of three replicate wells were required for clones to be considered positive. Clonotypes that were significantly expanded in both SARS-CoV-2 spike wells and at least one common cold coronavirus spike condition were defined as cross-reactive. CDR3 homology was assessed with Levenshtein distances (stringdist) and unrooted phylogenetic trees (ape) in R version 3.6.1. TCRdb redid the processing of the public reads, applying fastp at Q25 and MiXCR, and retained in-frame beta chains. Identical CDR3 proteins give one entry, which carries the most common genes and DNA. It is TCRdb's table, rather than the study itself, that gives the V and J calls and clone size. The sample includes 2,500 to 3,500 distinct CDR3 sequences, with about 79% observed a single time. The leading ten clones occupy about 27% of the sample.

In the paper's terms, the treatment or condition label means: roughly 11-day PBMC culture with coronavirus spike peptide pools or control peptides (ViraFEST assay). The ViraFEST assay was used in the study, in which antigen-specific T cells were expanded with peptide pools and expanded clonotypes were subsequently identified by TCR sequencing. Positive SARS-CoV-2 PCR tests in the convalescent patients dated from March to December 2020, before Alpha, Beta and Delta variants emerged in the United States. Fewer than 2.5 million PBMCs per well were cultured in IMDM with approximately 5.5% human AB serum and roughly 9.3 IU/ml IL-2, plus 10 ug/ml peptide pools. Half of the culture medium was replaced with fresh IL-2-containing medium on days 3 and 7. CD4+ T cells were isolated after 10 days of culture through negative selection using the EasySep CD4+ T cell isolation kit. PBMCs were separated from whole blood using Ficoll-Paque Plus gradient centrifugation and then either used fresh or cryopreserved at -140C. Each culture condition was generally run in triplicate wells.

CDR1 and CDR2 (MGHRA, YSYEKL) derive from the germline V gene. CDR3 length: 14 amino acids, cysteine to phenylalanine. Only the CDR3 part of the read is kept: 42 bases, read in frame from the first base. V is reduced by 1 base and J by 6 bases, leaving a spacing of 11 bases between them. Comments on this clonotype: The specificity of this receptor is unknown. No base quality information exists; no much larger clone differs at one position.

The receptor chain draws on TRBV4-1 and TRBJ2-3; the D gene is unclear. The TCR was taken from a human donor who had recovered from COVID-19. Sequences were obtained from CD4+ T cells from blood, cultured in vitro. The nucleotides read TGCGCCAGCAGCCAAGGCACCTTTTTGGATACGCAGTATTTT. Its translation is CASSQGTFLDTQYF.